The 7 T cell receptor beta chains below all came from one sample that was sequenced in a study of T cell repertoires and HLA-DP antigens. TCRdb keeps only in-frame clones here, not all; method: immunoSEQ multiplex PCR. In the table there are thousands of clones, approximately 69% of which are singletons. After roughly two weeks' expansion, CD4+ cells were restimulated 20 to 25 h with HeLa expressing allogeneic DPB1. Cells were stimulated with HeLa cells transduced with HLA-DPA1/DPB1, HLA-DM, invariant chain and CD80. Material for sequencing was CD137- CD4+ T cells from cultured PBMCs. The source of these receptors is a man in his fifties in good health and CMV-seronegative.

V usage is TRBV7-9 and J usage is TRBJ1-1, with 7 bases that match TRBD1. The germline V gene has CDR1 SEHNR and CDR2 FQNEAQ (reference sequence). This CDR3 has 13 amino acids. Trimming took 5 bases from V and 8 from J; bases not matched to a gene: 8. The CDR3 nucleotides read TGTGCCAGCAGCGTCATGTCCAGGGGGGAAGCTTTCTTT. It translates to CASSVMSRGEAFF.

The chain combines TRBV5-1 with TRBJ2-4, with TRBD1 identical over 10 bases. Trimming cost V 0 bases and J 12 bases; bases outside gene matches: 15. The germline CDR1 and CDR2 sequences are SGHRS and YFSETQ. This CDR3 comprises 17 residues. CDR3 in amino acids: CASSLAAGTGAFNDQYF. CDR3 coding DNA: TGCGCCAGCAGCTTGGCAGCAGGGACAGGGGCTTTTAACGATCAGTACTTC. The entire variable domain, with the rest obtained from reference TRBV5-1 and TRBJ2-4, is as follows: KAGVTQTPRYLIKTRGQQVTLSCSPISGHRSVSWYQQTPGQGLQFLFEYFSETQRNKGNFPGRFSGRQFSNSRSEMNVSTLELGDSALYLCASSLAAGTGAFNDQYFGAGTRLSVL.

In this sample, this clone turned up a few times. This chain links TRBV20-1 with TRBJ2-7; no clear D. Looked up from germline, CDR1 is DFQATT and CDR2 is SNEGSKA (reference sequence). The CDR3 runs to 11 residues. V dropped 3 bases and J dropped 4 bases, with 7 bases sitting between them. CDR3 sequence reads: CSARQSYEQYF. As DNA, the CDR3 is TGCAGTGCTAGGCAGAGTTACGAGCAGTACTTC.

The J gene is TRBJ2-1, the V gene TRBV6-1; 8 positions agree with TRBD1. The CDR3 extends over 15 amino acids. CDR1 MNHNS and CDR2 SASEGT come from the germline V gene. J was trimmed by 9 bases and V by 6 bases; bases with no gene match: 13. The CDR3 coding sequence is TGTGCCAGCAGCATAAACTTACAGGGGGTAATTGAGCAGTTCTTC. Translating gives CASSINLQGVIEQFF.

The chain joins TRBV30 to TRBJ1-6, with D tentatively TRBD1 (5 bases). Germline CDR1 is GTSNPN and CDR2 is SVGIG (reference sequence). V lost 2 bases to trimming and J lost 8 bases, with 19 bases between them. The CDR3 sequence is 16 residues long. DNA for the CDR3: TGTGCCTGGAGTACTCCTTCCACGGGGGTTTATTCACCCCTCCACTTT. It yields the protein CAWSTPSTGVYSPLHF.

This chain connects TRBV11-3 to TRBJ2-1, with D unclear. This CDR3 has 13 residues. Trimming shortened V by 0 bases and J by 6 bases, and 6 bases separated the two germline ends. Germline lookup yields CDR1 SGHNT and CDR2 YENEEA. CDR3 protein: CASSLDPFNEQFF. The CDR3, as DNA: TGTGCCAGCAGCTTAGATCCGTTCAATGAGCAGTTCTTC.

V gene TRBV7-8 combines with J gene TRBJ2-5, with 9 bases fitting TRBD1. The junction had 10 bases not matched to a gene; V was cut back by 4 bases and J by 4 bases. CDR1 and CDR2 from the germline V gene are SGHVS and FQNEAQ. The CDR3 contains 16 residues. In DNA, the CDR3 is TGTGCCAGCAGCTCCCGACAGGGGGAAGTGCGAGAGACCCAGTACTTC. Translated: CASSSRQGEVRETQYF.